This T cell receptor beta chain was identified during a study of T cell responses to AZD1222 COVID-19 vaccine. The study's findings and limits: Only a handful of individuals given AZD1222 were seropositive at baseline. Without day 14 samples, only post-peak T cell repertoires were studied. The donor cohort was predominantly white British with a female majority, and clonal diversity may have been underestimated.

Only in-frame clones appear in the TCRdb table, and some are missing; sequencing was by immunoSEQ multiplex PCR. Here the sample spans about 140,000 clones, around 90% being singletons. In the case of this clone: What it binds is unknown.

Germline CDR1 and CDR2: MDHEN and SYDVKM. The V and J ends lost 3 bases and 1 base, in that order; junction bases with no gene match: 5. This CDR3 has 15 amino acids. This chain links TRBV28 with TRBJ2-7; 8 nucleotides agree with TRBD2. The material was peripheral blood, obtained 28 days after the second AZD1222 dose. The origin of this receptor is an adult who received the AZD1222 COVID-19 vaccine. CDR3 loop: CASSFGSGTSYEQYF. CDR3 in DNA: TGTGCCAGCAGTTTCGGTAGCGGGACGTCCTACGAGCAGTACTTC.